This entry is about one T cell receptor (beta chain). Its target is not known. Thyroid surgery had not been preceded by any treatment in any patient. These data originate in a study of metastatic and nonmetastatic thyroid tumors. On the study more broadly: Peripheral blood and tumor or nodule samples from malignant and benign thyroid patients were compared.

From the PCR reads, TCRdb re-called clones with MiXCR. There are 20,000 to 25,000 clones in the sample; around 28% occur only once, and about 5.5% lies in the top ten. Study-wide results and limits: Versus benign nodules, malignant thyroid tumors reportedly had significantly higher TCR beta diversity, in blood and tumor.

The specimen sequenced was tumor tissue. The receptor was derived from a female donor with papillary thyroid cancer or a benign thyroid nodule (not recorded which). Some clones in this sample may be carry-over from other donors' samples.

The CDR3 protein is CASSRTGRLSAPGETQYF. CDR3 nucleotides: TGTGCCAGTAGTAGGACAGGGCGCCTTAGCGCTCCGGGGGAGACCCAGTACTTC. The V call is TRBV19, the J call TRBJ2-5, with 8 bases that match TRBD1. Trimming cost V 4 bases and J 5 bases; bases outside gene matches: 18. CDR1 and CDR2 (germline): LNHDA, SQIVND (reference sequence). This CDR3 region has 18 residues.